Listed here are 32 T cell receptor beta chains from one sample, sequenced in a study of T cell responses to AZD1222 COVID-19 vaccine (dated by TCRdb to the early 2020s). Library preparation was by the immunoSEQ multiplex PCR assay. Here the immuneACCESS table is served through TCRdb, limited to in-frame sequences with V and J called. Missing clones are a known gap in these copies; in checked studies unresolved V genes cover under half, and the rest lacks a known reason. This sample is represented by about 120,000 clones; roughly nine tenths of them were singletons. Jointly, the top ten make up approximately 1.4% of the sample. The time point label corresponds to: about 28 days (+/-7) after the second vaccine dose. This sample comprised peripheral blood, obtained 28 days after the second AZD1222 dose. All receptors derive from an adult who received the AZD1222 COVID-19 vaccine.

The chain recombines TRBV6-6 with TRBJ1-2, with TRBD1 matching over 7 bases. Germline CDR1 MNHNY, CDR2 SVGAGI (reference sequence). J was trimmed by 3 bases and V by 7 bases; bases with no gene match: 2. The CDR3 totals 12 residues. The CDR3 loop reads CASNQGDYGYTF. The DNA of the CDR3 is TGTGCCAGCAACCAGGGGGACTATGGCTACACCTTC.

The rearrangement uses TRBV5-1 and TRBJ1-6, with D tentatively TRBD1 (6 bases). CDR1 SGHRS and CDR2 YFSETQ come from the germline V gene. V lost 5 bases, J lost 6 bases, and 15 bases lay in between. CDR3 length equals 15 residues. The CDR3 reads CASSPGEGGNSPLHF. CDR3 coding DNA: TGCGCCAGCAGTCCAGGGGAGGGCGGTAATTCACCCCTCCACTTT.

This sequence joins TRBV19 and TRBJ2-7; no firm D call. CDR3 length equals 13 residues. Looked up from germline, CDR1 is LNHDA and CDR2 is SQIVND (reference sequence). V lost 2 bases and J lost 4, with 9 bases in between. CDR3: CASSISADYEQYF. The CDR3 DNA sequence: TGTGCCAGTAGTATATCGGCAGATTACGAGCAGTACTTC. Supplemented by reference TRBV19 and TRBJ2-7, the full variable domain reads DGGITQSPKYLFRKEGQNVTLSCEQNLNHDAMYWYRQDPGQGLRLIYYSQIVNDFQKGDIAEGYSVSREKKESFPLTVTSAQKNPTAFYLCASSISADYEQYFGPGTRLTVT.

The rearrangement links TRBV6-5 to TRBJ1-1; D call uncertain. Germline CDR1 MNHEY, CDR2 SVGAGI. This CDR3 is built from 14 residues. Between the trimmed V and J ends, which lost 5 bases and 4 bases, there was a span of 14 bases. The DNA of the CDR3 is TGTGCCAGCAGTACAGCCAGGCAGACCACTGAAGCTTTCTTT. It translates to CASSTARQTTEAFF.

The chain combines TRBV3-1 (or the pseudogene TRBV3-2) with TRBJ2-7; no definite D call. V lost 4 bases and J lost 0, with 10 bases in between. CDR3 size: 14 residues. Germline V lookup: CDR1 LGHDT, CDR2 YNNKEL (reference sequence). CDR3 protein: CASSLQGSSYEQYF. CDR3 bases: TGTGCCAGCAGCCTCCAAGGTAGCTCCTACGAGCAGTACTTC.

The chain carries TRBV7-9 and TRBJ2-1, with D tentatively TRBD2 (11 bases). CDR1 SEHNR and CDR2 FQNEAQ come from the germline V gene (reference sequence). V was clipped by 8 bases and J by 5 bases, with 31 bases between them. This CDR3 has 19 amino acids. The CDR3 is CASFRGQGLAGGLNNEQFF. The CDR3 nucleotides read TGTGCCAGCTTCAGGGGACAGGGGTTAGCGGGAGGGTTAAACAATGAGCAGTTCTTC.

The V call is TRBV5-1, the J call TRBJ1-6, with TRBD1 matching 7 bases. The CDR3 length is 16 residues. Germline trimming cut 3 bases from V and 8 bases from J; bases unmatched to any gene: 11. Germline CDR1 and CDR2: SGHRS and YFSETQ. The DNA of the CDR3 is TGCGCCAGCAGCTATTCATCCGGGACAGCTGATTCACCCCTCCACTTT. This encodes CASSYSSGTADSPLHF.

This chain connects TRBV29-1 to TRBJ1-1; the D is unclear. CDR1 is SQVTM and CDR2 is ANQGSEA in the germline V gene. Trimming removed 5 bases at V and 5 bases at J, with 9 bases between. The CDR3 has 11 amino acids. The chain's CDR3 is CSVLMRTEAFF. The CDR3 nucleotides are TGCAGCGTTTTGATGAGGACTGAAGCTTTCTTT. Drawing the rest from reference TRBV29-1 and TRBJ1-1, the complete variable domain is SAVISQKPSRDICQRGTSLTIQCQVDSQVTMMFWYRQQPGQSLTLIATANQGSEATYESGFVIDKFPISRPNLTFSTLTVSNMSPEDSSIYLCSVLMRTEAFFGQGTRLTVV.

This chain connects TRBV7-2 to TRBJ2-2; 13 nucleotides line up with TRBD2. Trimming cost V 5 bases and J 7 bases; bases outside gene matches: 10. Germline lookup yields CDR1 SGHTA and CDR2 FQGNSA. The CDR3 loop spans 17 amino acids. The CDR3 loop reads CASSTQGLAGIVGELFF. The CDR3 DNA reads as TGTGCCAGCAGCACACAGGGACTAGCGGGAATCGTCGGGGAGCTGTTTTTT. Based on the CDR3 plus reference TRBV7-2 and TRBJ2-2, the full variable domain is GAGVSQSPSNKVTEKGKDVELRCDPISGHTALYWYRQSLGQGLEFLIYFQGNSAPDKSGLPSDRFSAERTGGSVSTLTIQRTQQEDSAVYLCASSTQGLAGIVGELFFGEGSRLTVL.

Here the CDR3 DNA reads TGTGCCAGCAGTTACGTGGCGGAGAACACCGGGGAGCTGTTTTTT. As protein: CASSYVAENTGELFF. This rearrangement joins TRBV6-2 or TRBV6-3 to TRBJ2-2; D unresolved. The V gene lost 2 bases and the J gene lost 1 base, with 8 bases spanning the gap. CDR1 is MNHEY and CDR2 is SVGEGT in the germline V gene. The CDR3 runs 15 residues.

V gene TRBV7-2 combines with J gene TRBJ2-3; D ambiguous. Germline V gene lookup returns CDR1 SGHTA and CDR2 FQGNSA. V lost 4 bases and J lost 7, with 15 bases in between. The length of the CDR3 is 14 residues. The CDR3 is CASSSTPSVNTQYF. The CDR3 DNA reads TGTGCCAGCAGCTCTACCCCCTCGGTGAATACGCAGTATTTT.

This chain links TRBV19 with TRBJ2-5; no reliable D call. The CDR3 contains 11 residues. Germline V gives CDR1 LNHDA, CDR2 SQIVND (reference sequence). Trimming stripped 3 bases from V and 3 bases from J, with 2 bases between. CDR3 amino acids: CASSIEETQYF. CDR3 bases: TGTGCCAGTAGTATTGAAGAGACCCAGTACTTC. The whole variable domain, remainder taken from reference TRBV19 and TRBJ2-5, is DGGITQSPKYLFRKEGQNVTLSCEQNLNHDAMYWYRQDPGQGLRLIYYSQIVNDFQKGDIAEGYSVSREKKESFPLTVTSAQKNPTAFYLCASSIEETQYFGPGTRLLVL.

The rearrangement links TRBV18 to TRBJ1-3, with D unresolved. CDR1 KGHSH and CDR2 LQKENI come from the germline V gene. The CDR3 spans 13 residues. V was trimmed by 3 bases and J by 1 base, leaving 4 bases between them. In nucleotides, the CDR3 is TGTGCCAGCTCACCGAGGTCTGGAAACACCATATATTTT. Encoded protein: CASSPRSGNTIYF.

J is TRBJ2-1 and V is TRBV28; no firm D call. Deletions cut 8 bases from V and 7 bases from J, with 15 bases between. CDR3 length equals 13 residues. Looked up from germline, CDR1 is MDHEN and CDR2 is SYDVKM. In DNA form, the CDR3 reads TGTGCCAGCCTCATCGCGACCGCTAATGAGCAGTTCTTC. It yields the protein CASLIATANEQFF.

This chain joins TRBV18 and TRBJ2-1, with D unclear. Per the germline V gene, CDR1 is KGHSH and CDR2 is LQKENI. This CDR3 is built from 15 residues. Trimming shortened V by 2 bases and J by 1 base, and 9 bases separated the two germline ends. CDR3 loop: CASSPRAQSYNEQFF. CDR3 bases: TGTGCCAGCTCACCAAGGGCCCAATCCTACAATGAGCAGTTCTTC.

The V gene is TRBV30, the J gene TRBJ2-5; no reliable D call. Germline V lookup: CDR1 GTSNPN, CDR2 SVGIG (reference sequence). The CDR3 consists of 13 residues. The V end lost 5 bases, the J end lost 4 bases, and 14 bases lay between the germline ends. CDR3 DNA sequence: TGTGCCTGGGTGGGCGCGGACCGAGAGACCCAGTACTTC. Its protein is CAWVGADRETQYF.

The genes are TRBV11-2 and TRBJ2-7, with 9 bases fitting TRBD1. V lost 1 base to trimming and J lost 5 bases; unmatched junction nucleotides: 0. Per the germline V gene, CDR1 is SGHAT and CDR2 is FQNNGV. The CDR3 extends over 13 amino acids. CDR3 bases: TGTGCCAGCAGCTTAGGGACAGGGGACGAGCAGTACTTC. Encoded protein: CASSLGTGDEQYF. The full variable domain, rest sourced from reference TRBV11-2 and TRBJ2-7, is EAGVAQSPRYKIIEKRQSVAFWCNPISGHATLYWYQQILGQGPKLLIQFQNNGVVDDSQLPKDRFSAERLKGVDSTLKIQPAKLEDSAVYLCASSLGTGDEQYFGPGTRLTVT.

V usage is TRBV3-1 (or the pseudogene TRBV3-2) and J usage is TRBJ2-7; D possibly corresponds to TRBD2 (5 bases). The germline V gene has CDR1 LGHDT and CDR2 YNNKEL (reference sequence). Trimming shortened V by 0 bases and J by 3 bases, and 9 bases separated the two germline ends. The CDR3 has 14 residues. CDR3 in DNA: TGTGCCAGCAGCCAAGAGGGGAGCCTCTACGAGCAGTACTTC. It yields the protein CASSQEGSLYEQYF.

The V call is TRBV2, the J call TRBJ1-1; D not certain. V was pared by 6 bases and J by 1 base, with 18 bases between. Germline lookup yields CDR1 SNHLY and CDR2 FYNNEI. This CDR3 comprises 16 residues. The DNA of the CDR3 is TGTGCCAGCAGCAGGCCGGGAGAACACCCGAACACTGAAGCTTTCTTT. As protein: CASSRPGEHPNTEAFF.

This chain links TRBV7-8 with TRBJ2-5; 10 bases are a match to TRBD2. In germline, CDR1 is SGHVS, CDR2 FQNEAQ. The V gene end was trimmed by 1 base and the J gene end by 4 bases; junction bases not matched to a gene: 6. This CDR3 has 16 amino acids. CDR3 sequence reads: CASSLVAGGGGETQYF. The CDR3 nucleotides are TGTGCCAGCAGCTTAGTAGCGGGAGGAGGTGGAGAGACCCAGTACTTC.

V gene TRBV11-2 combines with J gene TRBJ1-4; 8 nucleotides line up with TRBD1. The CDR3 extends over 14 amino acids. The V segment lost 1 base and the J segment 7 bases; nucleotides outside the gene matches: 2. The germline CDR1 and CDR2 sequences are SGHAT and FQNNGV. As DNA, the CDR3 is TGTGCCAGCAGCTTAGGACAGGGGAGTGAAAAACTGTTTTTT. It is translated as CASSLGQGSEKLFF.

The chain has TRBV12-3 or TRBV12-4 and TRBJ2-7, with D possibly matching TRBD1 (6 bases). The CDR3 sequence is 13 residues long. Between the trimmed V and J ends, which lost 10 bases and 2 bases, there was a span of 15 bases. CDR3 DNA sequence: TGTGCCACCGCGCAGGGGTCACCCTACGAGCAGTACTTC. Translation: CATAQGSPYEQYF.

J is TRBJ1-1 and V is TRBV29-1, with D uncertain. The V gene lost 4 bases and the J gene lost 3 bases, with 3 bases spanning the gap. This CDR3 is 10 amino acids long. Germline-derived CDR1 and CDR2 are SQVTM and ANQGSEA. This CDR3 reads CSVGDTEAFF. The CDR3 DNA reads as TGCAGCGTTGGAGACACTGAAGCTTTCTTT.

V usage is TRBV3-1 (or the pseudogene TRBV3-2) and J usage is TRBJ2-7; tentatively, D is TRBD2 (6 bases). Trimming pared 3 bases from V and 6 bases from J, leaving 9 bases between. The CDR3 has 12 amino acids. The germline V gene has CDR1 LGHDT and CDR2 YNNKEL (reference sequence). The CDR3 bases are TGTGCCAGCAGCCAGTTGGGGGGCGAGCAGTACTTC. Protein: CASSQLGGEQYF.

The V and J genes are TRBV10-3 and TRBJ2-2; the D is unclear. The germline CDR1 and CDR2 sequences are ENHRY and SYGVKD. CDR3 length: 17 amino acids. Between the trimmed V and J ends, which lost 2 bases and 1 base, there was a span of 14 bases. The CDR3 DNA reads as TGTGCCATCAGTGAGGGTCCCCTCTCAGGGAACACCGGGGAGCTGTTTTTT. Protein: CAISEGPLSGNTGELFF.

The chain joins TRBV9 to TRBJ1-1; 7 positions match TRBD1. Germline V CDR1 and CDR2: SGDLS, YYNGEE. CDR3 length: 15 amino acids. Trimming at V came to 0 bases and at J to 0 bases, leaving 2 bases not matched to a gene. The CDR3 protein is CASSVGQGLNTEAFF. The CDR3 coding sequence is TGTGCCAGCAGCGTAGGACAGGGATTGAACACTGAAGCTTTCTTT.

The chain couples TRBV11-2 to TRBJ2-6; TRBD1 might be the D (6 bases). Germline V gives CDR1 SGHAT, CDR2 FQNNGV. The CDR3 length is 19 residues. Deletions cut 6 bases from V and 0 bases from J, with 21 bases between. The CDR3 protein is CASSTTKGDRLSGANVLTF. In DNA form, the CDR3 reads TGTGCCAGCAGTACGACAAAGGGAGACAGGCTCTCTGGGGCCAACGTCCTGACTTTC.

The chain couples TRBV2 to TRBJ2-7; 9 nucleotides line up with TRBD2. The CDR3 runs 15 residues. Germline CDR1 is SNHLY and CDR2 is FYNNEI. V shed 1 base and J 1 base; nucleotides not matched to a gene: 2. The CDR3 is CASSEESGGSYEQYF. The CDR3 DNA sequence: TGTGCCAGCAGTGAAGAGAGCGGGGGGTCCTACGAGCAGTACTTC.

CDR3 amino acids: CASSLVAGDRNEQFF. The CDR3 DNA sequence: TGTGCCAGCAGCTTAGTAGCGGGAGATCGCAATGAGCAGTTCTTC. V and J are TRBV7-8 and TRBJ2-1; TRBD2 aligns across 9 bases. Germline V gives CDR1 SGHVS, CDR2 FQNEAQ. The CDR3 totals 15 residues. Trimming cost V 1 base and J 6 bases; bases outside gene matches: 4.

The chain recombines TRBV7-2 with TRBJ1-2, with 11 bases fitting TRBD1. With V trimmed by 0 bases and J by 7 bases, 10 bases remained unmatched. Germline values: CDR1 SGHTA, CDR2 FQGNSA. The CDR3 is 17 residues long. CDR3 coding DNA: TGTGCCAGCAGCTTAGCGCTGGGACAGGGGGTTCGGGCTGGCTACACCTTC. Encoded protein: CASSLALGQGVRAGYTF.

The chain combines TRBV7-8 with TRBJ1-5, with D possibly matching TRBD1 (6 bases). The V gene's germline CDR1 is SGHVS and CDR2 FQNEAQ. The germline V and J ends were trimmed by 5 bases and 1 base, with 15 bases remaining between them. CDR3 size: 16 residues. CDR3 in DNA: TGTGCCAGCAGCCCGGACAGAAGACCGAGCAATCAGCCCCAGCATTTT. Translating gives CASSPDRRPSNQPQHF.

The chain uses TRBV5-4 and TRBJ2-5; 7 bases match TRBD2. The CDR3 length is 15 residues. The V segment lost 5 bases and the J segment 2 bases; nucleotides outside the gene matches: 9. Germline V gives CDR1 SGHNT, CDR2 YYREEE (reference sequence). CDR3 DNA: TGTGCCAGCAGTCCCTACCTAGCGGAACAAGAGACCCAGTACTTC. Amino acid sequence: CASSPYLAEQETQYF.